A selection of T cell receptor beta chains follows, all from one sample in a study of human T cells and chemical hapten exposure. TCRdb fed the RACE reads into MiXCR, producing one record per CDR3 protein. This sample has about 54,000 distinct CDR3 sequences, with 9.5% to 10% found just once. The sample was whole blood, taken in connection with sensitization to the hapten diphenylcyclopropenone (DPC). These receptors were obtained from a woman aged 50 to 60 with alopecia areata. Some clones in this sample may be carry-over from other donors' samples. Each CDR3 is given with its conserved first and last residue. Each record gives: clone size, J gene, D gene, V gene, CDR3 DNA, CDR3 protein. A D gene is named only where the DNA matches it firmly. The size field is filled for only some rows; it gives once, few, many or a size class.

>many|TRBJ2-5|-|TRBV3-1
TGTGCCAGCAGCTTCGCGGGGGCACTGGGGACCCAGTACTTC
CASSFAGALGTQYF
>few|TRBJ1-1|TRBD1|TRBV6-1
TGTGCCAGCAGTTTCCATGTGGGACAGGGCCCCACTGAAGCTTTCTTT
CASSFHVGQGPTEAFF
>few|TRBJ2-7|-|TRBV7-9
TGTGCCGGAGCAGACTTACTAAGCTCCTACGAGCAGTACTTC
CAGADLLSSYEQYF
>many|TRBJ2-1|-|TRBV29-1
TGCAGCGTTGTAGGGAGTTACTACAATGAGCAGTTCTTC
CSVVGSYYNEQFF
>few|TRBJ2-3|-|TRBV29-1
TGCAGCGTTGCTAGCACAGATACGCAGTATTTT
CSVASTDTQYF
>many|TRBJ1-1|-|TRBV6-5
TGTGCCAGCAGTTACGGGGGACAGAACACTGAAGCTTTCTTT
CASSYGGQNTEAFF
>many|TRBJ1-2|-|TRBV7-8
TGTGCCAGCAGCAGTATGACGGATAACTACTATGGCTACACCTTC
CASSSMTDNYYGYTF
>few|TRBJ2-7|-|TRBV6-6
TGTGCCAGCAGTTATGTGGTTGTAGGGGGAACCAACGAGCAGTACTTC
CASSYVVVGGTNEQYF
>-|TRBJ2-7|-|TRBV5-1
TGCGCCAGCAGCCTATCATCGGGCGTCGAGCAGTACTTC
CASSLSSGVEQYF
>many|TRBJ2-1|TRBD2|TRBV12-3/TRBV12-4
TGTGCCAGCAGTTTCAACCGGGGGGGCAACAATGAGCAGTTCTTC
CASSFNRGGNNEQFF
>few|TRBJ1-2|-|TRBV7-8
TGTGCCAGCAGCTTAGGGGCGCGCTATGGCTACACCTTC
CASSLGARYGYTF
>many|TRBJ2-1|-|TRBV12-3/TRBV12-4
TGTGCCAGCAGTTTCTTGCGGGCGACCCCCAATGAGCAGTTCTTC
CASSFLRATPNEQFF
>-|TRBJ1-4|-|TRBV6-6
TGTGCCAGCAGTTACTCTGGCGGGAAAAATGAAAAACTGTTTTTT
CASSYSGGKNEKLFF
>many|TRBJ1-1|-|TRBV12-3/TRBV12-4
TGTGCCAGCAGTTTAGCGGGCAGGGACACTGAAGCTTTCTTT
CASSLAGRDTEAFF
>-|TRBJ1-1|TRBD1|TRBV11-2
TGTGCCAGCAGTCGGACAGGGGACACTGAAGCTTTCTTT
CASSRTGDTEAFF
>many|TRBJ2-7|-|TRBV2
TGTGCCAGCAGTCAGGGTGTCGAGCAGTACTTC
CASSQGVEQYF
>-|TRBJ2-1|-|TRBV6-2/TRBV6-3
TGTGCCAGCAGGTCAGATCTTAAGTCCTACAATGAGCAGTTCTTC
CASRSDLKSYNEQFF
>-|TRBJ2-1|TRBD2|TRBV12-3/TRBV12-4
TGTGCCAGCAGTTTAACTAGCGGGAGATATGAGCAGTTCTTC
CASSLTSGRYEQFF
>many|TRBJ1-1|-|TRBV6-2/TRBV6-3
TGTGCCAGCAGTTCCCAGGGGAACACTGAAGCTTTCTTT
CASSSQGNTEAFF
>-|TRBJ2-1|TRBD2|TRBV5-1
TGCGCCAGCAGAAACAGCGGGACGGATGGTGAGCAGTTCTTC
CASRNSGTDGEQFF
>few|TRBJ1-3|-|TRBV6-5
TGTGCCAGCAGTCAAGGGACATCAGGATCAAACACCATATATTTT
CASSQGTSGSNTIYF
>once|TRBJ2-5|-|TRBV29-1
TGCAGCGTTGAAGAGTCCAGGGCTCCCCAAGAGACCCAGTACTTC
CSVEESRAPQETQYF
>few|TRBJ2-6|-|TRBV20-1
TGCAGTGTAGCCTCGCCCTCTGGGGCCAACGTCCTGACTTTC
CSVASPSGANVLTF
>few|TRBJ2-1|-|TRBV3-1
TGTGCCAGCGGCCAATACGGGCGCAATGAGCAGTTCTTC
CASGQYGRNEQFF
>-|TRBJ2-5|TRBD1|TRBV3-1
TGTGCCAGCAGCCAAGGGACGAAGACAGGGCTTTTCCAAGAGACCCAGTACTTC
CASSQGTKTGLFQETQYF
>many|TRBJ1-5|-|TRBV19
TGTGCCAGTAGTACCCGAACAGGGTACGATCAGCCCCAGCATTTT
CASSTRTGYDQPQHF
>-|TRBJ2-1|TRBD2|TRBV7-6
TGTGCCAGCAGCTTATATGGCGGGGGAACAATCAATGAGCAGTTCTTC
CASSLYGGGTINEQFF
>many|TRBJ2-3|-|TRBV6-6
TGTGCCAGCAGTTTCAGCCACAATGGGGATACGCAGTATTTT
CASSFSHNGDTQYF
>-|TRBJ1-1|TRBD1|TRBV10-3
TGTGCCATCAGGAACGACAGGGGTTTCTCTGAAGCTTTCTTT
CAIRNDRGFSEAFF
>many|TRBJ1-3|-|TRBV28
TGTGCCAGCAGTTTCGCTACCTCTGGAAACACCATATATTTT
CASSFATSGNTIYF
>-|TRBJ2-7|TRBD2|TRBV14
TGTGCCAGCAGCCAACGACTAGCGGGAGTTAACGAGCAGTACTTC
CASSQRLAGVNEQYF
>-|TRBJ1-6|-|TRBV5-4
TGTGCCACTAGCATGGGGGACTTTCCCCTCCACTTT
CATSMGDFPLHF
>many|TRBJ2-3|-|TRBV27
TGTGCCAGCAGTATCTACCGAGGTTACGAGGATACGCAGTATTTT
CASSIYRGYEDTQYF
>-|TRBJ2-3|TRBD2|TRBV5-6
TGTGCCAGCAGCTCGGACGCGGGGGTATCAGATACGCAGTATTTT
CASSSDAGVSDTQYF
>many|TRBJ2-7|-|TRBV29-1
TGCAGCGTTGAAGATGAAGGGCACGGAAGCTCCTACGAGCAGTACTTC
CSVEDEGHGSSYEQYF
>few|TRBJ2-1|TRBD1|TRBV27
TGTGCCAGCAGTTTTTGGGGGACAGGAGCCTACAATGAGCAGTTCTTC
CASSFWGTGAYNEQFF
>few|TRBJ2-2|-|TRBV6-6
TGTGCCAGCAGTTACGGGTTAAAGAACACCGGGGAGCTGTTTTTT
CASSYGLKNTGELFF
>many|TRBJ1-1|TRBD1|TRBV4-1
TGCGCCAGCAGCCACCTACAGGGGGCGATGGACACTGAAGCTTTCTTT
CASSHLQGAMDTEAFF
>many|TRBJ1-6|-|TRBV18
TGTGCCAGCTCACCAGGGCAGGACCCTAGAAATTCACCCCTCCACTTT
CASSPGQDPRNSPLHF
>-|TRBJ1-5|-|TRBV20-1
TGCAGTGCCTGGGCCAGGGACAATCAGCCCCAGCATTTT
CSAWARDNQPQHF
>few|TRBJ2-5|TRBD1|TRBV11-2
TGTGCCAGCAGCTTAGATTCGGGACAGCAAGAGACCCAGTACTTC
CASSLDSGQQETQYF